The 27 T cell receptor beta chains in this list originate from one sample, sequenced in a study of Graves' ophthalmopathy and Graves' hyperthyroidism. Amplification from RNA transcripts yielded the TCR beta CDR3 regions. After a first-round RT-PCR with HTBI primers, a second-round multiplex PCR was run. TCRdb re-called the multiplex PCR reads with MiXCR, one entry per CDR3 protein. This table holds about 400,000 distinct CDR3 sequences, around 17% found once. The sequencing input was peripheral blood. These receptors originate from a woman aged 18-30 years with Graves' ophthalmopathy.

The rearrangement uses TRBV7-2 and TRBJ1-1; D not resolved. CDR3 length: 15 amino acids. Germline CDR1 and CDR2: SGHTA and FQGNSA. V gave up 5 bases and J gave up 1 base, with 14 bases separating them. This chain's CDR3 is CASSQMSRTNTEAFF. The CDR3 bases are TGTGCCAGCAGCCAGATGTCCCGGACGAACACTGAAGCTTTCTTT.

Only a few counts were recorded for this clonotype. The rearrangement joins TRBV6-5 to TRBJ2-5, with 9 bases identical to TRBD2. The CDR3 extends over 13 amino acids. With V trimmed by 2 bases and J by 7 bases, 2 bases remained unmatched. CDR1 MNHEY and CDR2 SVGAGI come from the germline V gene. DNA for the CDR3: TGTGCCAGCAGTTACGGAGCGGGAGGGACCCAGTACTTC. It specifies CASSYGAGGTQYF.

This clonotype showed up many times. The chain combines TRBV11-2 with TRBJ2-2; TRBD1 matches at 9 bases. In germline, CDR1 is SGHAT, CDR2 FQNNGV. Unmatched junction bases numbered 13, after V lost 4 bases and J lost 4 bases. The CDR3 consists of 18 residues. The CDR3 DNA is TGTGCCAGCAGCTACAGACCGCGGACAGGGGAGGTCACCGGGGAGCTGTTTTTT. It translates to CASSYRPRTGEVTGELFF. Supplemented by reference TRBV11-2 and TRBJ2-2, the full variable domain reads EAGVAQSPRYKIIEKRQSVAFWCNPISGHATLYWYQQILGQGPKLLIQFQNNGVVDDSQLPKDRFSAERLKGVDSTLKIQPAKLEDSAVYLCASSYRPRTGEVTGELFFGEGSRLTVL.

This clonotype showed up many times. The chain couples TRBV6-2 or TRBV6-3 to TRBJ1-1, with D tentatively TRBD1 (5 bases). Germline CDR1 MNHEY, CDR2 SVGEGT. V gave up 0 bases and J gave up 5 bases, with 16 bases separating them. The CDR3 runs to 16 residues. CDR3 region: CASSYSIGTGRTEAFF. DNA for the CDR3: TGTGCCAGCAGTTACTCGATTGGGACGGGAAGGACTGAAGCTTTCTTT.

The V call is TRBV15, the J call TRBJ2-7; D unclear. Trimming took off 9 bases at V and 2 bases at J, with 11 bases between the two ends. This CDR3 region has 12 residues. The germline gives CDR1 LNHNV, CDR2 YYDKDF (reference sequence). CDR3 protein: CATAGVTYEQYF. Written as DNA, the CDR3 is TGTGCCACGGCCGGCGTAACCTACGAGCAGTACTTC.

In this sample, this clonotype turned up many times. V is TRBV29-1 and J is TRBJ2-6; D unresolved. V was shortened by 4 bases and J by 4 bases, with 5 bases between the two germline ends. CDR3 length: 12 amino acids. Per the germline V gene, CDR1 is SQVTM and CDR2 is ANQGSEA. The CDR3 DNA follows: TGCAGCGTTGCTGACGGGGCCAACGTCCTGACTTTC. As protein: CSVADGANVLTF.

The CDR3, as DNA: TGTGCCAGCAGTTCCACCGCCCCGGGACAGAATTACTACGAGCAGTACTTC. Its translation: CASSSTAPGQNYYEQYF. V usage is TRBV6-5 and J usage is TRBJ2-7; 7 bases align to TRBD1. Germline-derived CDR1 and CDR2 are MNHEY and SVGAGI. The CDR3 is made up of 17 amino acids. With 4 bases clipped from V and 3 bases from J, the junction kept 15 bases outside the gene matches.

The CDR3 region is CASSVEGSVTEAFF. The CDR3 DNA reads as TGTGCCAGCAGTGTAGAGGGCTCGGTCACTGAAGCTTTCTTT. The V gene is TRBV2, the J gene TRBJ1-1; D not resolved. This CDR3 has 14 amino acids. Germline-derived CDR1 and CDR2 are SNHLY and FYNNEI. V lost 4 bases to trimming and J lost 4 bases, with 13 bases between them.

This clonotype was observed at least ten times. The rearrangement uses TRBV6-5 and TRBJ2-7; TRBD1 aligns across 8 bases. The J segment lost 0 bases and the V segment lost 6 bases, leaving 7 bases of the junction unmatched. The CDR3 covers 15 residues. Germline CDR1 MNHEY, CDR2 SVGAGI. CDR3 protein: CASRLRTGSSYEQYF. CDR3 DNA sequence: TGTGCCAGCAGACTTCGGACAGGGTCCTCCTACGAGCAGTACTTC.

This rearrangement joins TRBV7-8 to TRBJ2-3; tentatively, D is TRBD2 (6 bases). Trimming left V 5 bases short and J 2 bases short, with 11 bases between. Germline V gives CDR1 SGHVS, CDR2 FQNEAQ. The CDR3 totals 14 residues. CDR3 region: CASSPGGFTDTQYF. CDR3 bases: TGTGCCAGCAGCCCCGGGGGTTTCACAGATACGCAGTATTTT.

The sample holds many counts of this clonotype. This rearrangement joins TRBV7-3 to TRBJ2-1; the D is unclear. The CDR3 is 13 residues long. V lost 3 bases and J lost 7, with 10 bases in between. Per the germline V gene, CDR1 is SGHTA and CDR2 is FQGTGA. CDR3 in amino acids: CASSLGSFNEQFF. In DNA form, the CDR3 reads TGTGCCAGCAGCTTGGGTAGTTTTAATGAGCAGTTCTTC.

This clonotype has more than one count but fewer than ten. This chain joins TRBV5-1 and TRBJ2-5; D tentatively fits TRBD1 or TRBD2 (6 bases each). The CDR3 totals 20 residues. CDR1 and CDR2 (germline): SGHRS, YFSETQ. V was shortened by 3 bases and J by 5 bases, with 32 bases between the two germline ends. The CDR3 loop is CASSCRRGGGCNSRFETQYF. The CDR3, as DNA: TGCGCCAGCAGCTGTCGACGCGGAGGGGGTTGTAATTCGAGGTTTGAGACCCAGTACTTC.

This clonotype has ten or more counts. The chain carries TRBV9 and TRBJ1-6; D gene uncertain. CDR1 is SGDLS and CDR2 is YYNGEE in the germline V gene. This CDR3 comprises 17 residues. Trimming removed 4 bases at V and 8 bases at J, with 22 bases between. The CDR3 is CASSPTSGLMGDSPLHF. The CDR3 bases are TGTGCCAGCAGCCCCACTTCGGGCCTTATGGGAGATTCACCCCTCCACTTT.

This clonotype was detected many times. V usage is TRBV11-3 and J usage is TRBJ2-5, with 8 bases matching TRBD1. Per germline, CDR1 SGHNT and CDR2 YENEEA. CDR3 length: 14 residues. The V segment lost 7 bases and the J segment 2 bases; nucleotides outside the gene matches: 6. Here the CDR3 DNA reads TGTGCCAGCAACGACAGGGGTTCTCAAGAGACCCAGTACTTC. Amino acid sequence: CASNDRGSQETQYF.

The gene calls are TRBV6-2 or TRBV6-3 and TRBJ1-6; 8 bases line up with TRBD1. Germline CDR1 is MNHEY and CDR2 is SVGEGT. The length of the CDR3 is 14 residues. Trimming at V came to 6 bases and at J to 6 bases, leaving 4 bases not matched to a gene. The CDR3 DNA follows: TGTGCCAGCAGACGGGACAGGTCTAATTCACCCCTCCACTTT. Its translation is CASRRDRSNSPLHF.

This clonotype was seen a few times. The chain combines TRBV4-2 with TRBJ2-7; 8 bases are shared with TRBD2. Trimming at V came to 0 bases and at J to 4 bases, leaving 2 bases not matched to a gene. The CDR3 totals 14 residues. CDR1 LGHNA and CDR2 YNFKEQ come from the germline V gene. CDR3 nucleotides: TGTGCCAGCAGCCAAGAGGTAGCGGGGTACGAGCAGTACTTC. Amino acid sequence: CASSQEVAGYEQYF.

The table lists this clonotype with many counts. The rearrangement joins TRBV11-1 to TRBJ1-2; a possible D gene is TRBD1 (5 bases). CDR1 SGHAT and CDR2 FQDESV come from the germline V gene (reference sequence). The CDR3 is 21 residues long. V gave up 0 bases and J gave up 2 bases, with 28 bases separating them. In DNA, the CDR3 is TGTGCCAGCAGCTTAGCGTGGAGGGCAGTGACGGTAGGGGCGTTCAACTATGGCTACACCTTC. Encoded protein: CASSLAWRAVTVGAFNYGYTF. Combining the CDR3 with reference TRBV11-1 and TRBJ1-2 gives the whole variable domain EAEVAQSPRYKITEKSQAVAFWCDPISGHATLYWYRQILGQGPELLVQFQDESVVDDSQLPKDRFSAERLKGVDSTLKIQPAELGDSAMYLCASSLAWRAVTVGAFNYGYTFGSGTRLTVV.

The J gene is TRBJ2-5, the V gene TRBV28, with D perhaps TRBD1 or TRBD2 (5 bases each). Germline CDR1 is MDHEN and CDR2 is SYDVKM. The CDR3 spans 12 residues. Trimming stripped 6 bases from V and 11 bases from J, with 16 bases between. CDR3 nucleotide sequence: TGTGCCAGCAGGCCCTCGGGGCTTTTTCAGTACTTC. Translation gives CASRPSGLFQYF.

The chain combines TRBV19 with TRBJ2-5, with a possible D match to TRBD2 (5 bases). Germline CDR1 LNHDA, CDR2 SQIVND (reference sequence). The V gene lost 3 bases and the J gene lost 6 bases, with 8 bases spanning the gap. The CDR3 is made up of 12 amino acids. The CDR3 DNA sequence: TGTGCCAGTAGTATGAGGAGGAAGACCCAGTACTTC. Protein sequence: CASSMRRKTQYF.

This clonotype came up many times. The chain couples TRBV15 to TRBJ1-2; 9 nucleotides agree with TRBD1. V trimming: 3 bases; J trimming: 4 bases; junction bases outside the gene matches: 6. Germline values: CDR1 LNHNV, CDR2 YYDKDF (reference sequence). The CDR3 is 15 amino acids. CDR3 amino acids: CATSSSGTGLYGYTF. In DNA, the CDR3 is TGTGCCACCAGCAGTTCCGGGACAGGGCTCTATGGCTACACCTTC.

This clonotype was found many times. Its ends do not fully match the called genes, so a read error is possible. The chain carries TRBV28 and TRBJ1-3; D unresolved. The germline gives CDR1 MDHEN, CDR2 SYDVKM. This CDR3 is 15 amino acids long. CDR3 nucleotide sequence: TGTGCCAGCAGTTTCCCCGGGTCAGGTGGAAGCACCATATATTTT. Translation gives CASSFPGSGGSTIYF.

The chain recombines TRBV25-1 with TRBJ2-2; the D gene is possibly TRBD2 (6 bases). V dropped 1 base and J dropped 11 bases, with 17 bases sitting between them. The germline gives CDR1 MGHDK, CDR2 SYGVNS. The CDR3 has 15 residues. CDR3 residues: CASSESTREVGELFF. The CDR3 DNA reads as TGTGCCAGCAGTGAATCTACCAGGGAGGTCGGAGAGCTGTTTTTT. Together with reference TRBV25-1 and TRBJ2-2, the CDR3 gives the full variable domain: EADIYQTPRYLVIGTGKKITLECSQTMGHDKMYWYQQDPGMELHLIHYSYGVNSTEKGDLSSESTVSRIRTEHFPLTLESARPSHTSQYLCASSESTREVGELFFGEGSRLTVL.

This clonotype has a count of ten or more. The chain couples TRBV2 to TRBJ2-7, with 10 bases fitting TRBD1. CDR1 and CDR2 (germline): SNHLY, FYNNEI. This CDR3 is built from 15 residues. V was pared by 7 bases and J by 1 base, with 7 bases of the junction left unmatched. Here the CDR3 DNA reads TGTGCCAGCACCGAAGGGACAGGGGCGTCCTACGAGCAGTACTTC. Residues: CASTEGTGASYEQYF.

The rearrangement uses TRBV7-2 and TRBJ1-1; a possible D gene is TRBD1 (6 bases). The CDR3 loop spans 15 amino acids. With 5 bases removed from V and 0 bases from J, the gap between germline ends came to 13 bases. Germline CDR1 and CDR2: SGHTA and FQGNSA. In nucleotides, the CDR3 is TGTGCCAGCAGCGCGGCAGGGGACCTGAACACTGAAGCTTTCTTT. It specifies CASSAAGDLNTEAFF.

The table lists this clonotype with many counts. This sequence joins TRBV4-1 and TRBJ2-7; 9 bases are shared with TRBD2. The CDR3 has 15 amino acids. Per germline, CDR1 MGHRA and CDR2 YSYEKL. After removal of 4 bases from V and 3 bases from J, the junction contained 7 bases not matched to a gene. CDR3 sequence reads: CASSPPGGRDYEQYF. DNA of the CDR3: TGCGCCAGCAGCCCGCCTGGCGGGAGGGACTACGAGCAGTACTTC.

This clonotype has a count of ten or more. V usage is TRBV27 and J usage is TRBJ2-2; D gene uncertain. The V end was cut by 4 bases, the J end by 6 bases, with 9 bases between. The germline CDR1 and CDR2 sequences are MNHEY and SMNVEV (reference sequence). CDR3 length: 13 amino acids. The CDR3 sequence is CASSSHPSGELFF. For the CDR3, the DNA is TGTGCCAGCAGTTCCCATCCTTCCGGGGAGCTGTTTTTT.

This clonotype appeared many times. CDR3 nucleotides: TGCGCCAGCAGTTATGGACAAGCCAATCAGCCCCAGCATTTT. Translated: CASSYGQANQPQHF. The gene calls are TRBV5-1 and TRBJ1-5; D is perhaps TRBD1 (5 bases). V lost 5 bases and J 3 bases, leaving 12 bases between the germline ends. The CDR3 consists of 14 residues. Germline V gives CDR1 SGHRS, CDR2 YFSETQ.